This is a list of T cell receptor beta chains from one sample in a study of early T cells in non-severe SARS-CoV-2 infection. From the 5' RACE reads, TCRdb called clonotypes with MiXCR, one entry per CDR3 protein. Seen here are tens of thousands of distinct CDR3 sequences, less than 10% observed once, and the top ten hold over 4.5%. The sequences come from whole blood, collected at baseline. The receptors originated from an adult who was a healthcare worker with PCR-confirmed SARS-CoV-2 infection or an uninfected control (not recorded which). Both conserved end residues are part of each CDR3. A D gene is named only where the DNA matches it firmly. Size values are once, few and many counts, or a class for expanded clones, and some rows have none.

V	J	D	size	DNA	CDR3
TRBV19	TRBJ1-2	.	.	TGTGCCAGTACCGATCGAGTGTTCATCTCGGGCTACACCTTC	CASTDRVFISGYTF
TRBV7-6	TRBJ2-1	TRBD2	.	TGTGCCAGCAGCCCGGCGGGGGGCCCTTACAATGAGCAGTTCTTC	CASSPAGGPYNEQFF
TRBV7-2	TRBJ2-3	.	.	TGTGCCAGCAGCCTTAGGGGGGAGACGCAGTATTTT	CASSLRGETQYF
TRBV7-2	TRBJ2-7	.	few	TGTGCCAGCAGCCCGAGAGGGCAGGGGACCGACGAGCAGTACTTC	CASSPRGQGTDEQYF
TRBV12-3/TRBV12-4	TRBJ2-5	.	.	TGTGCCAGCAGCCGACAGATCCAAGAGACCCAGTACTTC	CASSRQIQETQYF
TRBV6-5	TRBJ2-3	TRBD2	medium-sized	TGTGCCAGCAGCCGACCGGGAGGTACTAGCACAGATACGCAGTATTTT	CASSRPGGTSTDTQYF
TRBV20-1	TRBJ2-1	TRBD2	few	TGCAGTGGGGAACTAGCGGGAGGCACCAATGAGCAGTTCTTC	CSGELAGGTNEQFF
TRBV11-2	TRBJ2-7	TRBD2	.	TGTGCCAGCAGCTTAGAAGTAGCGGGGGCCTCCTACGAGCAGTACTTC	CASSLEVAGASYEQYF
TRBV14	TRBJ1-1	.	many	TGTGCCAGCAGCCAAGCGGGGGGCCAGGCAGCTTTCTTT	CASSQAGGQAAFF
TRBV7-8	TRBJ2-3	TRBD2	.	TGTGCCAGCAGCGATTCCCTAGCGGGGGGCCTAGATACGCAGTATTTT	CASSDSLAGGLDTQYF
TRBV5-1	TRBJ2-3	.	few	TGCGCCAGCAGCTTGAGTTGGTTAGATACGCAGTATTTT	CASSLSWLDTQYF
TRBV7-2	TRBJ2-1	.	many	TGTGCCAGCAGCCCACCGGGGGCTCGCTACAATGAGCAGTTCTTC	CASSPPGARYNEQFF
TRBV7-9	TRBJ1-4	.	many	TGTGCCAGCAGCTTAATGTCCACTAATGAAAAACTGTTTTTT	CASSLMSTNEKLFF
TRBV11-2	TRBJ2-5	.	few	TGTGCCAGCAGCCCGCAGGGACACACACAAGACACCCAGTACTTC	CASSPQGHTQDTQYF
TRBV28	TRBJ2-6	TRBD1	.	TGTGCCAGCAGCCAGGGGGACTCTGGGGCCAACGTCCTGACTTTC	CASSQGDSGANVLTF
TRBV7-6	TRBJ2-3	TRBD1	many	TGTGCCAGCAGCCACGGGACAGGGGTAGATACGCAGTATTTT	CASSHGTGVDTQYF
TRBV29-1	TRBJ2-7	.	few	TGCAGCGTTGCCGGGACACCCTCCTACGAGCAGTACTTC	CSVAGTPSYEQYF
TRBV7-7	TRBJ2-5	.	few	TGTGCTAGCAGGTCTACAACAGCTAACTGGGAGACCCAGTACTTC	CASRSTTANWETQYF
TRBV7-6	TRBJ1-5	.	many	TGTGCCAGCAGCTTAGGATCAGGGGTCGTTCAGCCCCAGCATTTT	CASSLGSGVVQPQHF
TRBV10-3	TRBJ1-2	TRBD1	few	TGTGCCATCAGTGAAGAACAGGGGTATGGCTACACCTTC	CAISEEQGYGYTF
TRBV18	TRBJ2-2	.	many	TGTGCCAGCTCACCAACGGGGGCCGGGGAGCTGTTTTTT	CASSPTGAGELFF
TRBV21-1	TRBJ1-5	.	.	TGTGCCAGCAGCAAGCTAAAGGACAGCATAAAACCCCCTTGCGGCAATCAGCCCCAGCATTTT	CASSKLKDSIKPPCGNQPQHF
TRBV6-5	TRBJ2-7	.	.	TGTGCCAGCAGTCGGGACATAGAATACGAGCAGTACTTC	CASSRDIEYEQYF
TRBV10-3	TRBJ1-2	.	.	TGTGCCATCAGTGAGGGCCGACAGGTCGGCTATGGCTACACCTTC	CAISEGRQVGYGYTF
TRBV7-8	TRBJ2-7	.	many	TGTGCCAGCAGCTCCATCAGGGGACCCTACGAGCAGTACTTC	CASSSIRGPYEQYF
TRBV9	TRBJ2-3	TRBD1	.	TGTGGCAGCAGCAAACTACAGGGGGCCACAGATACGCAGTATTTT	CGSSKLQGATDTQYF
TRBV28	TRBJ1-5	.	.	TGTGCCAGCAGTTTACGAGCGAGTTGGCAGCCCCAGCATTTT	CASSLRASWQPQHF